Listed here are 18 T cell receptor beta chains from one sample, sequenced in a study of cytomegalovirus exposure and HLA in healthy donors. Assay: immunoSEQ multiplex PCR; the TCRdb copy retains only in-frame clones and omits some. The sample records 200,000 to 300,000 clones, roughly 84% being singletons. The specimen was PBMCs. The receptor set was obtained from a man aged 18 to 29 in good health and CMV-seropositive.

The gene calls are TRBV4-1 and TRBJ2-7, with 9 positions matching TRBD2. Per germline, CDR1 MGHRA and CDR2 YSYEKL. V shed 4 bases, J shed 1 base, and the junction held 5 bases outside the gene matches. This CDR3 spans 15 amino acids. CDR3 loop: CASSPSLAGSYEQYF. Here the CDR3 DNA reads TGCGCCAGCAGCCCCTCGCTAGCGGGATCCTACGAGCAGTACTTC.

This clone was observed a handful of times. The V call is TRBV5-6, the J call TRBJ2-7, with D maybe TRBD1 (6 bases). The CDR3 is 14 residues long. Germline loops: CDR1 SGHDT, CDR2 YYEEEE. Trimming removed 0 bases at V and 2 bases at J, with 9 bases between. The CDR3 loop reads CASSLVGQPYEQYF. Here the CDR3 DNA reads TGTGCCAGCAGCTTGGTAGGACAGCCCTACGAGCAGTACTTC.

The V gene is TRBV9, the J gene TRBJ2-7; D remains ambiguous. Germline-derived CDR1 and CDR2 are SGDLS and YYNGEE. V was cut by 0 bases and J by 2 bases, with 9 bases left in between. The CDR3 is 14 residues long. CDR3 residues: CASSVDPETYEQYF. The DNA of the CDR3 is TGTGCCAGCAGCGTAGATCCAGAGACCTACGAGCAGTACTTC.

The V gene is TRBV29-1, the J gene TRBJ2-1, with a weak D call TRBD2 (7 bases). The CDR3 runs to 13 residues. V dropped 7 bases and J dropped 2 bases, with 12 bases sitting between them. Germline V gene data show CDR1 as SQVTM and CDR2 as ANQGSEA. This CDR3 reads CSARGAAYNEQFF. The CDR3, as DNA: TGCAGCGCCCGGGGGGCTGCCTACAATGAGCAGTTCTTC.

In DNA, the CDR3 is TGTGCCAGCAGTTTCCAGGCTTCAGATACGCAGTATTTT. It is translated as CASSFQASDTQYF. The chain combines TRBV27 with TRBJ2-3; D uncertain. This CDR3 spans 13 amino acids. CDR1 is MNHEY, CDR2 SMNVEV, per germline (reference sequence). The V end was cut by 3 bases, the J end by 4 bases, with 8 bases between.

The chain recombines TRBV7-6 with TRBJ2-7; 9 nucleotides agree with TRBD1. CDR1 and CDR2 from the germline V gene are SGHVS and FNYEAQ. The ends lost 5 bases at V and 0 bases at J; junction bases unmatched: 8. The CDR3 length is 16 residues. CDR3 region: CASSPEPGQGSYEQYF. For the CDR3, the DNA is TGTGCCAGCAGCCCGGAACCGGGACAGGGCTCCTACGAGCAGTACTTC.

V and J are TRBV2 and TRBJ1-2, with 9 bases fitting TRBD1. The length of the CDR3 is 15 residues. After removal of 3 bases from V and 6 bases from J, the junction contained 8 bases not matched to a gene. Per germline, CDR1 SNHLY and CDR2 FYNNEI. The CDR3 here is CASSDPFRTGDGYTF. DNA for the CDR3: TGTGCCAGCAGTGACCCCTTTAGGACAGGGGATGGCTACACCTTC. Combining the CDR3 with reference TRBV2 and TRBJ1-2 gives the whole variable domain EPEVTQTPSHQVTQMGQEVILRCVPISNHLYFYWYRQILGQKVEFLVSFYNNEISEKSEIFDDQFSVERPDGSNFTLKIRSTKLEDSAMYFCASSDPFRTGDGYTFGSGTRLTVV.

This clone was found a few times. This chain joins TRBV5-1 and TRBJ2-1; D remains unclear. V was pared by 7 bases and J by 5 bases, with 16 bases between. The CDR3 is made up of 14 amino acids. Germline CDR1 SGHRS, CDR2 YFSETQ. The CDR3 region is CASSQQSENNEQFF. The CDR3 DNA follows: TGCGCCAGCTCCCAGCAGAGTGAGAACAATGAGCAGTTCTTC. The variable domain in full, completed from reference TRBV5-1 and TRBJ2-1, reads KAGVTQTPRYLIKTRGQQVTLSCSPISGHRSVSWYQQTPGQGLQFLFEYFSETQRNKGNFPGRFSGRQFSNSRSEMNVSTLELGDSALYLCASSQQSENNEQFFGPGTRLTVL.

Only one count was recorded for this clone. V and J are TRBV2 and TRBJ1-5; TRBD1 is a possible D gene (5 bases). Trimming pared 8 bases from V and 5 bases from J, leaving 16 bases between. The CDR3 contains 14 residues. The germline CDR1 and CDR2 sequences are SNHLY and FYNNEI. The chain's CDR3 is CASDGEGTYQPQHF. The CDR3 DNA sequence: TGTGCCAGCGATGGTGAGGGGACCTATCAGCCCCAGCATTTT.

The V gene is TRBV5-1, the J gene TRBJ2-7, with a weak D call TRBD1 (5 bases). The CDR3 runs to 12 residues. Germline V CDR1 and CDR2: SGHRS, YFSETQ. V lost 7 bases and J 1 base, leaving 9 bases between the germline ends. The CDR3 DNA reads TGCGCCAGCGCGGACATTTCCTACGAGCAGTACTTC. It yields the protein CASADISYEQYF.

This clone was observed many times. The J gene is TRBJ1-2, the V gene TRBV29-1, with 10 bases matching TRBD1. Germline trimming cut 6 bases from V and 4 bases from J; bases unmatched to any gene: 11. CDR3 length: 15 residues. Germline CDR1 SQVTM, CDR2 ANQGSEA. This CDR3 reads CSVERGQGLGYGYTF. DNA for the CDR3: TGCAGCGTCGAGAGGGGACAGGGGTTGGGCTATGGCTACACCTTC.

The V and J genes are TRBV2 and TRBJ1-2; a weak D match, TRBD1 (5 bases). This CDR3 comprises 14 residues. Trimming stripped 0 bases from V and 7 bases from J, with 12 bases between. CDR1 is SNHLY and CDR2 is FYNNEI in the germline V gene. The CDR3 nucleotides are TGTGCCAGCAGTGAAGCGGCCGCAGGGTTTGGCTACACCTTC. Translating gives CASSEAAAGFGYTF.

The chain couples TRBV6-1 to TRBJ1-1, with TRBD1 matching over 7 bases. Trimming at V came to 7 bases and at J to 3 bases, leaving 11 bases not matched to a gene. The CDR3 sequence is 15 residues long. The germline V gene encodes CDR1 MNHNS and CDR2 SASEGT. The CDR3 coding sequence is TGTGCCAGCATTCCGGACAGGCTGCGGCACACTGAAGCTTTCTTT. Protein product: CASIPDRLRHTEAFF.

The rearrangement uses TRBV28 and TRBJ2-7; D unclear. The V and J ends lost 1 base and 2 bases respectively, with 3 bases between them. The length of the CDR3 is 12 residues. The germline V gene encodes CDR1 MDHEN and CDR2 SYDVKM. CDR3 in DNA: TGTGCCAGCAGTTTATTGCCCTACGAGCAGTACTTC. Amino acids: CASSLLPYEQYF.

The rearrangement links TRBV9 to TRBJ2-7; D may be TRBD1 or TRBD2 (5 bases each). Trimming stripped 0 bases from V and 4 bases from J, with 11 bases between. This CDR3 comprises 14 residues. The germline gives CDR1 SGDLS, CDR2 YYNGEE. The CDR3 DNA reads TGTGCCAGCAGCGTAGGTAGCAGGGAGTACGAGCAGTACTTC. Translating it yields CASSVGSREYEQYF.

The chain has TRBV15 and TRBJ1-4; TRBD1 aligns across 8 bases. The germline CDR1 and CDR2 sequences are LNHNV and YYDKDF (reference sequence). This CDR3 contains 15 residues. With 2 bases clipped from V and 3 bases from J, the junction kept 2 bases outside the gene matches. CDR3 amino acids: CATSRIQGANEKLFF. The CDR3 DNA follows: TGTGCCACCAGCAGAATACAGGGGGCTAATGAAAAACTGTTTTTT.

The V and J genes are TRBV2 and TRBJ2-5, with 10 nucleotides matching TRBD1. With 6 bases clipped from V and 2 bases from J, the junction kept 3 bases outside the gene matches. The CDR3 length is 14 residues. Germline values: CDR1 SNHLY, CDR2 FYNNEI. The CDR3 spells CASSLGQGQETQYF. In nucleotides, the CDR3 is TGTGCCAGCAGCCTGGGACAGGGGCAAGAGACCCAGTACTTC.

This clone was seen only once. This sequence joins TRBV5-1 and TRBJ2-3; no reliable D call. CDR3 size: 12 residues. CDR1 and CDR2 from the germline V gene are SGHRS and YFSETQ. Trimming removed 4 bases from V and 8 bases from J, with 11 bases in between. The CDR3 region is CASSPHLGTQYF. The DNA for the CDR3 is TGCGCCAGCAGCCCCCACCTGGGTACGCAGTATTTT.